This entry is about one T cell receptor beta chain. The antigen is unknown. Anti-CD3/anti-CD28 beads served as a nonspecific positive control stimulus. Sorting selected CD4+ T cells upregulating both CD40 ligand and CD69. Before stimulation, PBMCs underwent CD8+ T cell depletion. Germline lookup yields CDR1 MGHDK and CDR2 SYGVNS. Trimming cost V 2 bases and J 4 bases, with 5 bases left between them. CDR3 length: 12 amino acids. The data are from a study of persistence of HIV-infected CD4 T cells. Notes on the study in general: The rare CMV-responding cells with HIV-1 proviruses were not separately TCR-sequenced. Degenerate expanded CDR3beta sequences were enriched among CMV- and Gag-responding cells.

The libraries were made with immunoSEQ version 4 in survey mode. Genomic DNA was diluted to 10 ng/uL, up to 1 ug per sample. Profiling relied on immunoSEQ multiplex PCR, and the TCRdb table lists in-frame clones only, not all of them. The sample contains roughly 43,000 clones, more than 80% of which appear only once. The J gene is TRBJ2-5, the V gene TRBV25-1; D unresolved. Sequenced here: CD4+ T cells sorted from PBMCs after roughly 17-hour stimulation, sampled from a patient who received antiretroviral therapy. The clonotype was recovered from an adult man with HIV who was CMV-seropositive. DNA of the CDR3: TGTGCCAGCAGTGAAACAAGAGAGACCCAGTACTTC. It translates to CASSETRETQYF.